The source of this TCR beta chain is a study of cytomegalovirus exposure and HLA in healthy donors. Study summary: The roughly 660 first-cohort repertoires shared a platform with the 130 or so validation repertoires, as reported in a later analysis.

The table lists this clone with a count of one. V shed 5 bases and J shed 2 bases, with 14 bases lying between them. The CDR3 runs 15 residues. Per the germline V gene, CDR1 is MRHNA and CDR2 is SNTAGT. Assay: immunoSEQ multiplex PCR; the TCRdb copy retains only in-frame clones and omits some. The sample has about 110,000 clones; about 85% are singletons. This receptor was taken from a woman under 30 in good health and CMV-seropositive. Material for sequencing was PBMCs. The V and J genes are TRBV6-4 and TRBJ2-3; TRBD2 is a possible D gene (6 bases). The CDR3 DNA reads as TGTGCCAGCAGTCCCGCGGGACGGGCCACAGATACGCAGTATTTT. Translated, it gives CASSPAGRATDTQYF.